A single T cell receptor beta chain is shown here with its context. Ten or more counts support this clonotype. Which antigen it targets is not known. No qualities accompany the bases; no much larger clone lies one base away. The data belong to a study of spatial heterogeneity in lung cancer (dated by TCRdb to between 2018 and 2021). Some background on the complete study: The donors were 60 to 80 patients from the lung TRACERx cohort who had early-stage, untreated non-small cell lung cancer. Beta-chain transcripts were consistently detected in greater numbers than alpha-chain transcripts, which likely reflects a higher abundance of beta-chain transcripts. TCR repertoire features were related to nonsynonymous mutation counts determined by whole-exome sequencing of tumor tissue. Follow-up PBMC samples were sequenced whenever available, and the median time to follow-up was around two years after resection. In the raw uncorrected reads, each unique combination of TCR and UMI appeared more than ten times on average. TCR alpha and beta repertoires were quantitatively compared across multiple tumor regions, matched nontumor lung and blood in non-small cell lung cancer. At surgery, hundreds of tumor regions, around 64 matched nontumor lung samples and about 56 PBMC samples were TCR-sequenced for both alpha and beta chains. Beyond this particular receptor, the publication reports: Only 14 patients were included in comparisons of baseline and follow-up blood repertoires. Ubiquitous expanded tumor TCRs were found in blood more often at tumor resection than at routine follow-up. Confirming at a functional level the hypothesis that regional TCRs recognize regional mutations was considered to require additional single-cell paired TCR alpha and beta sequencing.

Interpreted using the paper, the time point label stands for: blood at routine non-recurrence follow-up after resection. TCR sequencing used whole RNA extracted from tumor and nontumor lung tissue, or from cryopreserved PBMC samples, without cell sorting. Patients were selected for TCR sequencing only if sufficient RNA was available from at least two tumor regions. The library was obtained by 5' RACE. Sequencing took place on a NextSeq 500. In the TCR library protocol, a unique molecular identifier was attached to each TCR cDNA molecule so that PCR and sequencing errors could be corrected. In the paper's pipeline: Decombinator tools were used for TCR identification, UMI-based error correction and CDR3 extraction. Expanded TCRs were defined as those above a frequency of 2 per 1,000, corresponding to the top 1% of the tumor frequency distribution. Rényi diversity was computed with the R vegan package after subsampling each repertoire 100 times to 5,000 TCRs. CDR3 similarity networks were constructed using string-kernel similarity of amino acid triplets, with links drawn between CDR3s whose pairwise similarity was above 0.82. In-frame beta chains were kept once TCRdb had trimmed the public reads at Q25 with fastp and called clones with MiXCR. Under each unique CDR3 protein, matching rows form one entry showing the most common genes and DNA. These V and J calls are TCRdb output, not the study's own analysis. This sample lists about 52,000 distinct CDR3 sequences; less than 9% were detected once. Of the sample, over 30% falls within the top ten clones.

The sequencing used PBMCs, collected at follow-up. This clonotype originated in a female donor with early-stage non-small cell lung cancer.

The CDR3 sequence is CASSPTVNTEAFF. Here is the DNA: TGTGCCAGCAGCCCGACGGTGAACACTGAAGCTTTCTTT. The rearrangement joined TRBV7-9 to TRBJ1-1; no D segment can be confidently identified. The CDR3 numbers 13 residues from cysteine through phenylalanine. Here the CDR3 DNA is all that survives: 39 bases in frame from base 1. V gives up 5 bases and J gives up 0 bases, and the segment between their germline ends measures 7 bases. Via the germline V gene (reference sequence), CDR1 is SEHNR and CDR2 FQNEAQ.